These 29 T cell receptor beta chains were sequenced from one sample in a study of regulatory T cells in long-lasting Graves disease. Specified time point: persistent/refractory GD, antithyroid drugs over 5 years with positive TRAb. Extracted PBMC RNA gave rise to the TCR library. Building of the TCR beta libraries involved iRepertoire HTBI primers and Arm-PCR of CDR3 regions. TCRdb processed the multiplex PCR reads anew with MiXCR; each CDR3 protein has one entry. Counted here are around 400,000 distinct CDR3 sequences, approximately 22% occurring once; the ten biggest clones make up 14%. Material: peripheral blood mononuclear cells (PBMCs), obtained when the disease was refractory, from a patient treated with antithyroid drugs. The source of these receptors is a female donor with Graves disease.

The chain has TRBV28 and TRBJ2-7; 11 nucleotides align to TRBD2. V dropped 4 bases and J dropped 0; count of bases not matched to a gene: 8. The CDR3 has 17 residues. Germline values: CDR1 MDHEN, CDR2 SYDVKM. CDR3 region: CASSSRLAGWGSYEQYF. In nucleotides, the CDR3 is TGTGCCAGCAGTTCCCGACTAGCGGGATGGGGCTCCTACGAGCAGTACTTC.

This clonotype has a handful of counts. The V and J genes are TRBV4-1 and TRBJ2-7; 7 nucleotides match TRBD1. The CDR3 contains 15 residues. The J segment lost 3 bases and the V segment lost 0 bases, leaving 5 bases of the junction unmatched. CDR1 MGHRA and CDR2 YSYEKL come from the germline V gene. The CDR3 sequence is CASSQDTGTVYEQYF. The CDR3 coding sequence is TGCGCCAGCAGCCAAGATACGGGGACAGTCTACGAGCAGTACTTC.

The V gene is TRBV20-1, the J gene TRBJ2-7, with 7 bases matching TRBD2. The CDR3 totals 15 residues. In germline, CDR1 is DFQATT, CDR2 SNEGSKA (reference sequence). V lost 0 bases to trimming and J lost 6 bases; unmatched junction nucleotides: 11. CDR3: CSARDLPGGSPEQYF. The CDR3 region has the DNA TGCAGTGCTAGAGATTTGCCTGGCGGGAGCCCCGAGCAGTACTTC.

For the CDR3, the DNA is TGTGCCAGCAGCTTGGGGATTGCTAGCACAGATACGCAGTATTTT. Protein sequence: CASSLGIASTDTQYF. This chain links TRBV7-9 with TRBJ2-3; no firm D call. The CDR3 spans 15 residues. The V gene lost 3 bases and the J gene lost 0 bases, with 10 bases spanning the gap. In germline, CDR1 is SEHNR, CDR2 FQNEAQ (reference sequence).

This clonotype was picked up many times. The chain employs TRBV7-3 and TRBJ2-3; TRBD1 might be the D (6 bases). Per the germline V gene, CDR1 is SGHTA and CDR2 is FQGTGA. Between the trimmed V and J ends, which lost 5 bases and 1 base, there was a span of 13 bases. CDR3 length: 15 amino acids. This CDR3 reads CASSLSGQGTDTQYF. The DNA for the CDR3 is TGTGCCAGCAGCCTCTCGGGACAAGGCACAGATACGCAGTATTTT.

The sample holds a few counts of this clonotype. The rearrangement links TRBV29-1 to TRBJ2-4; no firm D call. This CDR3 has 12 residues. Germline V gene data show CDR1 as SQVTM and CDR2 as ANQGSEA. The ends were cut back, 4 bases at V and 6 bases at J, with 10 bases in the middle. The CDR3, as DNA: TGCAGCGTTGGAGAAGTGAGAAACATTCAGTACTTC. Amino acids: CSVGEVRNIQYF.

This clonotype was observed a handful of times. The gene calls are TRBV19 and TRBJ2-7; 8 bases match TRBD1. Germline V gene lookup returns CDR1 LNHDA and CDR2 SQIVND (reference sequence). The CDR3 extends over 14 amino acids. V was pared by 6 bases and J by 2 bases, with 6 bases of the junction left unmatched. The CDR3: CASSWTGLTYEQYF. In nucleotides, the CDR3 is TGTGCCAGTAGCTGGACAGGGTTGACCTACGAGCAGTACTTC.

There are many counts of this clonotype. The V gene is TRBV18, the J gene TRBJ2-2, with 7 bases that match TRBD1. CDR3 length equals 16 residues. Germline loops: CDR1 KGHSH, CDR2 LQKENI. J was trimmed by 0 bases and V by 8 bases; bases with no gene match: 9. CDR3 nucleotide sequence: TGTGCCAGCAGCCCGACCGGGACAGCGAACACCGGGGAGCTGTTTTTT. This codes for CASSPTGTANTGELFF. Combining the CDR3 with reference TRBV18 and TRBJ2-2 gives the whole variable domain NAGVMQNPRHLVRRRGQEARLRCSPMKGHSHVYWYRQLPEEGLKFMVYLQKENIIDESGMPKERFSAEFPKEGPSILRIQQVVRGDSAAYFCASSPTGTANTGELFFGEGSRLTVL.

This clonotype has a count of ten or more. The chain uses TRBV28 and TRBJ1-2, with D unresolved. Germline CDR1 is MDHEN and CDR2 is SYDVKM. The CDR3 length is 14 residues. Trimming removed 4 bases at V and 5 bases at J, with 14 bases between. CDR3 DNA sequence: TGTGCCAGCAGTTCCCCAAGGCCCGATTATGGCTACACCTTC. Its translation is CASSSPRPDYGYTF.

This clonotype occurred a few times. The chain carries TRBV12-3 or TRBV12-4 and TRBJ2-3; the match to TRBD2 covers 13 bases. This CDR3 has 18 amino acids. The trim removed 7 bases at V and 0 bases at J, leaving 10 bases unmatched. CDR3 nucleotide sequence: TGTGCCAGCAAAACTAGCGGGAGGGCCGACGCTAGCACAGATACGCAGTATTTT. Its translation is CASKTSGRADASTDTQYF.

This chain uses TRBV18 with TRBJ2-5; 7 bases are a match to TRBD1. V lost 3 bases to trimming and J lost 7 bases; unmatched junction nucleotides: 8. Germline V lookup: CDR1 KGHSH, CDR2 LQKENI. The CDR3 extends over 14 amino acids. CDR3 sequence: CASSPVDRKGTQYF. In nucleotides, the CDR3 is TGTGCCAGCTCACCTGTGGACAGGAAGGGGACCCAGTACTTC.

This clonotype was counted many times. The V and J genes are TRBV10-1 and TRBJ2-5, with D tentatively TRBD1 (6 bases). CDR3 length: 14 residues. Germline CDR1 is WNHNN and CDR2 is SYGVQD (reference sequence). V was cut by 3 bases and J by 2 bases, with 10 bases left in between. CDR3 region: CASSDGTTQETQYF. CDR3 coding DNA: TGCGCCAGCAGTGACGGGACAACACAAGAGACCCAGTACTTC.

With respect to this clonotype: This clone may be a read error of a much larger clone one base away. CDR3 DNA: TGTGCCAGCCAAACTAGCGGTTCCTACGAGCAGCACTTC. Its protein is CASQTSGSYEQHF. This sequence joins TRBV6-1 and TRBJ2-7; the match to TRBD2 covers 8 bases. This CDR3 spans 13 amino acids. CDR1 is MNHNS and CDR2 is SASEGT in the germline V gene.

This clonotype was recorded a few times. The CDR3 protein is CASSLSGTSGRADTQYF. In nucleotides, the CDR3 is TGTGCCAGCAGTCTATCTGGAACTAGCGGGAGAGCAGATACGCAGTATTTT. The V gene is TRBV2, the J gene TRBJ2-3; TRBD2 agrees at 11 bases. Germline values: CDR1 SNHLY, CDR2 FYNNEI. V was pared by 5 bases and J by 4 bases, with 11 bases of the junction left unmatched. The CDR3 is made up of 17 amino acids.

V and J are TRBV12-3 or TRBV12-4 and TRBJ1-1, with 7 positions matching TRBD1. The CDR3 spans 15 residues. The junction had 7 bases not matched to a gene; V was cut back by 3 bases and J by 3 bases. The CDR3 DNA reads TGTGCCAGCAGTTTGGGGGGACAGTTGGACACTGAAGCTTTCTTT. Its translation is CASSLGGQLDTEAFF.

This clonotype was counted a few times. As DNA, the CDR3 is TGTGCCAGCAACCGAGCGGGAGTGCGCACAGATACGCAGTATTTT. Residues: CASNRAGVRTDTQYF. V is TRBV12-3 or TRBV12-4 and J is TRBJ2-3; TRBD2 matches 8 bases. V lost 7 bases to trimming and J lost 1 base; unmatched junction nucleotides: 7. The CDR3 consists of 15 residues.

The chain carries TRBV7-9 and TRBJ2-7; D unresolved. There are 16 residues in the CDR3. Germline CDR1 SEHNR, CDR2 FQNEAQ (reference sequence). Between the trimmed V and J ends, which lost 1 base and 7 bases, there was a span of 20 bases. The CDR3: CASSLGPPTASWEQYF. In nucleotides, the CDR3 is TGTGCCAGCAGCTTAGGCCCCCCCACCGCGTCGTGGGAGCAGTACTTC.

CDR3 sequence reads: CASSQEAGTSGRASEYF. The CDR3 DNA is TGTGCCAGCAGCCAAGAGGCCGGGACTAGCGGGAGGGCCTCTGAGTACTTC. The chain recombines TRBV3-1 with TRBJ2-7; the match to TRBD2 covers 16 bases. The germline V gene has CDR1 LGHDT and CDR2 YNNKEL (reference sequence). Unmatched junction bases numbered 10, after V lost 0 bases and J lost 11 bases. CDR3 length: 17 amino acids.

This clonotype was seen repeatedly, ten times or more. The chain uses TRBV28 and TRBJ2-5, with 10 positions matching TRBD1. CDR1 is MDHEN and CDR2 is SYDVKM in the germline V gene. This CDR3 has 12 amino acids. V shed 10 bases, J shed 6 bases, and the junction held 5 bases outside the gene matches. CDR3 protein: CATTGQGKTQYF. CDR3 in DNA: TGTGCCACTACGGGACAGGGGAAGACCCAGTACTTC.

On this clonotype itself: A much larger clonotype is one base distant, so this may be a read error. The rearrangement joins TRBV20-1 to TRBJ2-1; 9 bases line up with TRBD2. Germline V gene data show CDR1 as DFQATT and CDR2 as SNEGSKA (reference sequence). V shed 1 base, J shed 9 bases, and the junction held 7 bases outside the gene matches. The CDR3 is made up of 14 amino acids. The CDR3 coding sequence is TGCAGTGCTAGAGCTTCTAGCGGGACGGGTGAGCAGTTCTTC. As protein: CSARASSGTGEQFF.

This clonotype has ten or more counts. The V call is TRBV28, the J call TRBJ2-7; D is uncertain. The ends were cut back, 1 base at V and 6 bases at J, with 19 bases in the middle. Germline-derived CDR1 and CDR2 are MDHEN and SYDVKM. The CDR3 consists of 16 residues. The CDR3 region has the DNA TGTGCCAGCAGTTTATTCCCGGGTAAAGTAAAGCGCGAGCAGTACTTC. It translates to CASSLFPGKVKREQYF.

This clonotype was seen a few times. CDR3 region: CASKTGGEEQYF. The CDR3 DNA reads as TGTGCCAGCAAAACGGGAGGAGAGGAGCAGTACTTC. The rearrangement links TRBV7-9 to TRBJ2-7; the match to TRBD2 covers 7 bases. CDR3 length: 12 residues. The trim removed 7 bases at V and 7 bases at J, leaving 7 bases unmatched. CDR1 SEHNR and CDR2 FQNEAQ come from the germline V gene (reference sequence).

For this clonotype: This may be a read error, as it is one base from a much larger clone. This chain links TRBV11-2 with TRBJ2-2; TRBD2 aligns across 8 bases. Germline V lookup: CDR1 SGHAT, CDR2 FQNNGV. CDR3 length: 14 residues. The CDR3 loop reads CASSFDRLSGELLF. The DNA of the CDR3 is TGTGCCAGCAGCTTTGACAGACTTAGCGGGGAGCTGCTTTTT.

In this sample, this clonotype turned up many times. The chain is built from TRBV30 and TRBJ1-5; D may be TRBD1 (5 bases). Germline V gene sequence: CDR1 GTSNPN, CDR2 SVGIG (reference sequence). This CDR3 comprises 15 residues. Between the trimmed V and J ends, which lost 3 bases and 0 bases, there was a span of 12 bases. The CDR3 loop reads CAWSRGADSNQPQHF. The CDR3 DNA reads TGTGCCTGGAGCCGAGGGGCCGATAGCAATCAGCCCCAGCATTTT. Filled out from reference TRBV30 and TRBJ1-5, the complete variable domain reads SQTIHQWPATLVQPVGSPLSLECTVEGTSNPNLYWYRQAAGRGLQLLFYSVGIGQISSEVPQNLSASRPQDRQFILSSKKLLLSDSGFYLCAWSRGADSNQPQHFGDGTRLSIL.

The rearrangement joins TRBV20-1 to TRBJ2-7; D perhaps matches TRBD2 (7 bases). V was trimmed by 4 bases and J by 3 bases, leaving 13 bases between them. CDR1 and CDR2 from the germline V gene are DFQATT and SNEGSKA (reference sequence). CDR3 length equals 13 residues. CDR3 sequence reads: CSAKPGGGYEQYF. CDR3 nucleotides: TGCAGTGCTAAGCCGGGGGGCGGCTACGAGCAGTACTTC.

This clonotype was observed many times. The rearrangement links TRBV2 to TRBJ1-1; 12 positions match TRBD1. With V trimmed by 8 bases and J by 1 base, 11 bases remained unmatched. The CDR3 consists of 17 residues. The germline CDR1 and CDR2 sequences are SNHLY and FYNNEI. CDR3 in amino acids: CASDGVGQGAENTEAFF. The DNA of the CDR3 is TGTGCCAGCGACGGCGTGGGACAGGGGGCGGAGAACACTGAAGCTTTCTTT.

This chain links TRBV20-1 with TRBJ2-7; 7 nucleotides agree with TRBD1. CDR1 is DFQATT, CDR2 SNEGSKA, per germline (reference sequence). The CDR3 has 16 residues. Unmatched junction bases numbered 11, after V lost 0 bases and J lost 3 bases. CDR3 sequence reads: CSARDGRTGLLYEQYF. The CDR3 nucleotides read TGCAGTGCTAGAGACGGGCGGACAGGACTTCTCTACGAGCAGTACTTC.

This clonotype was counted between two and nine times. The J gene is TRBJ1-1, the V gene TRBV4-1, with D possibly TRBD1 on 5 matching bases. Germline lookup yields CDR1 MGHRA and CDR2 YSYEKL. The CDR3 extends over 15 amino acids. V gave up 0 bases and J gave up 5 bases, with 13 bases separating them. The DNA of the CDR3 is TGCGCCAGCAGCCAAGATCTGGCAGGGTATACTGAAGCTTTCTTT. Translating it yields CASSQDLAGYTEAFF.

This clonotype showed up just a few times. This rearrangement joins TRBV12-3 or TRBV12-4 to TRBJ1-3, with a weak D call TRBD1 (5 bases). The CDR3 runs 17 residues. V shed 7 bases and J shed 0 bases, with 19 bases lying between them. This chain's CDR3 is CASNLGEVSLSGNTIYF. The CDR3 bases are TGTGCCAGCAACCTGGGGGAGGTTAGCCTCTCTGGAAACACCATATATTTT.